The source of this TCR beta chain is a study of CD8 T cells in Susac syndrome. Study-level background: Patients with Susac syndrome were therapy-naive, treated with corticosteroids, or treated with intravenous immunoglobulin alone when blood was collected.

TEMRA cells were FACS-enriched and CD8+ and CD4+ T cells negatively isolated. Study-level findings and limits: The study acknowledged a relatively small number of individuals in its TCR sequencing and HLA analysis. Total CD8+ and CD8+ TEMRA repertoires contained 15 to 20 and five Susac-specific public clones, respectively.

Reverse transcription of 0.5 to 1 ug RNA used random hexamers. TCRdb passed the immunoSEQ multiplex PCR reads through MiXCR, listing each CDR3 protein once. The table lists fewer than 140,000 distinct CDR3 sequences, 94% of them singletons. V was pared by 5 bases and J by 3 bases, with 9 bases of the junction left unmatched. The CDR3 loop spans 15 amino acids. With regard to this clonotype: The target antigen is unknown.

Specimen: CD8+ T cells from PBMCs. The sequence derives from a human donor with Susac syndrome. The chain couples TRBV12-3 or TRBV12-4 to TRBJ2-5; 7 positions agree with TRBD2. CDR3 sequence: CASSRGTTREETQYF. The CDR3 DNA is TGTGCCAGCAGTCGGGGGACTACGAGAGAAGAGACCCAGTACTTC.